One sample yielded the 25 T cell receptor beta chains listed below, sequenced in a study of T cells in Graves' hyperthyroidism and ophthalmopathy. TCR beta CDR3 regions were amplified from RNA. The HTBI primer set was used in a first-round RT-PCR of the TCR CDR3. Via MiXCR, TCRdb re-called the multiplex PCR reads, giving one row per CDR3 protein. The sample records approximately 400,000 distinct CDR3 sequences, less than 20% being singletons. Material: blood. The receptors were gathered from a woman younger than 30 with Graves' hyperthyroidism.

In its sample, this clonotype was seen many times. This chain connects TRBV5-1 to TRBJ2-7; D is ambiguous. Trimming removed 4 bases from V and 3 bases from J, with 11 bases in between. CDR1 and CDR2 (germline): SGHRS, YFSETQ. The CDR3 has 13 residues. The CDR3 bases are TGCGCCAGCAGCGTAACGACTGACTACGAGCAGTACTTC. It specifies CASSVTTDYEQYF.

This clonotype has ten or more counts. The gene calls are TRBV11-2 and TRBJ2-7; TRBD1 aligns across 7 bases. With 5 bases clipped from V and 7 bases from J, the junction kept 5 bases outside the gene matches. CDR1 SGHAT and CDR2 FQNNGV come from the germline V gene. CDR3 length: 12 residues. CDR3 residues: CASSQDREEQYF. The DNA of the CDR3 is TGTGCCAGCAGCCAAGACAGGGAGGAGCAGTACTTC.

This clonotype was seen many times. As DNA, the CDR3 is TGTGCCATCCCCGGCGCGAGATCCTACAATGAGCAGTTCTTC. This codes for CAIPGARSYNEQFF. The chain recombines TRBV2 with TRBJ2-1; D is uncertain. CDR1 SNHLY and CDR2 FYNNEI come from the germline V gene. This CDR3 is 14 amino acids long. Trimming took 10 bases from V and 1 from J, leaving 14 bases between them.

The sample holds many counts of this clonotype. The chain joins TRBV7-3 to TRBJ1-1; 10 bases line up with TRBD1. With V trimmed by 5 bases and J by 5 bases, 11 bases remained unmatched. In germline, CDR1 is SGHTA, CDR2 FQGTGA. This CDR3 is built from 16 residues. CDR3 nucleotides: TGTGCCAGCAGCCTCCACCGACAGGGGGCTGGGACTGAAGCTTTCTTT. It translates to CASSLHRQGAGTEAFF.

The sample holds many counts of this clonotype. The chain uses TRBV9 and TRBJ2-3; D is unresolved. The V end lost 0 bases, the J end lost 4 bases, and 6 bases lay between the germline ends. Germline V gives CDR1 SGDLS, CDR2 YYNGEE. The CDR3 covers 13 residues. The CDR3 reads CASSVAGADTQYF. In DNA form, the CDR3 reads TGTGCCAGCAGCGTAGCTGGGGCAGATACGCAGTATTTT.

Points on this clonotype: A much larger clone differs by one base, so this may be a read error. The chain couples TRBV7-9 to TRBJ1-2, with D unclear. The CDR3 runs to 14 residues. CDR1 and CDR2 from the germline V gene are SEHNR and FQNEAQ (reference sequence). Trimming cost V 1 base and J 6 bases, with 12 bases left between them. The CDR3 protein is CASSLVGTGHGYTF. In DNA, the CDR3 is TGTGCCAGCAGCTTAGTGGGCACCGGCCATGGCTACACCTTC.

This clonotype has at least ten counts. Here the CDR3 reads CRVGTRHRGETYEQYF. CDR3 DNA sequence: TGCAGGGTGGGAACCCGGCACAGGGGGGAAACCTACGAGCAGTACTTC. The rearrangement joins TRBV20-1 to TRBJ2-7; 8 nucleotides align to TRBD1. Germline V gene lookup returns CDR1 DFQATT and CDR2 SNEGSKA (reference sequence). CDR3 length: 16 residues.

This clonotype was observed a few times. The chain has TRBV6-2 or TRBV6-3 and TRBJ2-2; 10 nucleotides align to TRBD1. Germline V CDR1 and CDR2: MNHEY, SVGEGT. The CDR3 consists of 16 residues. With 4 bases clipped from V and 11 bases from J, the junction kept 13 bases outside the gene matches. DNA for the CDR3: TGTGCCAGCAGTTTAACCGGGACAGGGGTTCAATTAGAGCTGTTTTTT. Translating it yields CASSLTGTGVQLELFF.

The table lists this clonotype with many counts. The rearrangement links TRBV3-1 to TRBJ2-1, with D hard to call. CDR1 LGHDT and CDR2 YNNKEL come from the germline V gene (reference sequence). Trimming stripped 2 bases from V and 9 bases from J, with 20 bases between. This CDR3 has 16 amino acids. The CDR3 DNA reads as TGTGCCAGCAGCCAAAAAGGTCCTCTAATGTTCGCTGAGCAGTTCTTC. This gives the protein CASSQKGPLMFAEQFF.

The chain links TRBV12-5 to TRBJ2-1; 14 bases align to TRBD2. J was trimmed by 3 bases and V by 0 bases; bases with no gene match: 4. This CDR3 is built from 18 residues. The germline gives CDR1 LGHNT, CDR2 FRNRAP. This CDR3 reads CASGLVGLAGGGYNEQFF. The CDR3 coding sequence is TGTGCTAGTGGTTTGGTAGGACTAGCGGGGGGTGGCTACAATGAGCAGTTCTTC. Variable domain in full (rest from reference TRBV12-5 and TRBJ2-1): DARVTQTPRHKVTEMGQEVTMRCQPILGHNTVFWYRQTMMQGLELLAYFRNRAPLDDSGMPKDRFSAEMPDATLATLKIQPSEPRDSAVYFCASGLVGLAGGGYNEQFFGPGTRLTVL.

This clonotype was counted many times. The chain is built from TRBV7-3 and TRBJ2-2; D gene uncertain. Germline V gives CDR1 SGHTA, CDR2 FQGTGA. This CDR3 is 14 amino acids long. Deletions cut 2 bases from V and 4 bases from J, with 8 bases between. The CDR3 protein is CASSLSEATGELFF. The CDR3, as DNA: TGTGCCAGCAGCTTATCCGAAGCCACCGGGGAGCTGTTTTTT.

The rearrangement joins TRBV12-3 or TRBV12-4 to TRBJ2-1; D not resolved. V shed 0 bases and J shed 12 bases, with 12 bases lying between them. CDR3 size: 13 residues. CDR3 protein: CASSLAGAYGQFF. The DNA of the CDR3 is TGTGCCAGCAGTTTAGCGGGTGCGTATGGGCAGTTCTTC.

This clonotype was seen many times. The CDR3 nucleotides are TGTGCCAGCAGCTACAGGGTTAGCACAGATACGCAGTATTTT. Residues: CASSYRVSTDTQYF. This chain links TRBV6-1 with TRBJ2-3; possible D gene TRBD1, 6 bases. The V end lost 6 bases, the J end lost 0 bases, and 10 bases lay between the germline ends. The CDR3 contains 14 residues. Germline V lookup: CDR1 MNHNS, CDR2 SASEGT.

This clonotype was recorded at least ten times. The J gene is TRBJ1-2, the V gene TRBV6-1; 10 bases match TRBD1. The CDR3 length is 15 residues. V was clipped by 1 base and J by 3 bases; unmatched bases: 2. Germline lookup yields CDR1 MNHNS and CDR2 SASEGT. The chain's CDR3 is CASSEGTGGYYGYTF. Written as DNA, the CDR3 is TGTGCCAGCAGTGAAGGGACAGGGGGTTACTATGGCTACACCTTC.

A few counts support this clonotype. The gene calls are TRBV24-1 and TRBJ2-1; D possibly uses TRBD1 or TRBD2 (5 bases each). The CDR3 consists of 16 residues. V was clipped by 0 bases and J by 0 bases, with 8 bases between them. Germline V gene sequence: CDR1 KGHDR, CDR2 SFDVKD. The CDR3 sequence is CATSDLGGNSYNEQFF. DNA for the CDR3: TGTGCCACCAGTGATTTGGGGGGAAACTCCTACAATGAGCAGTTCTTC.

In its sample, this clonotype was seen many times. J is TRBJ2-3 and V is TRBV5-1; the D call may be TRBD1 or TRBD2 (5 bases each). Germline V gene data show CDR1 as SGHRS and CDR2 as YFSETQ. Trimming pared 4 bases from V and 2 bases from J, leaving 11 bases between. The CDR3 consists of 14 residues. In DNA, the CDR3 is TGCGCCAGCAGCCCGGGGACCCCCACAGATACGCAGTATTTT. Its translation is CASSPGTPTDTQYF.

This clonotype was seen repeatedly, ten times or more. This chain joins TRBV20-1 and TRBJ2-2, with no clear D. The CDR3 covers 13 residues. Trimming removed 4 bases at V and 3 bases at J, with 9 bases between. Germline lookup yields CDR1 DFQATT and CDR2 SNEGSKA (reference sequence). In DNA, the CDR3 is TGCAGTGCTATAGAACCGCACACCGGGGAGCTGTTTTTT. It is translated as CSAIEPHTGELFF.

This clonotype has ten or more counts. The chain links TRBV3-1 to TRBJ2-7; D uncertain. The length of the CDR3 is 13 residues. Trimming cost V 1 base and J 6 bases, with 10 bases left between them. From germline, CDR1 is LGHDT and CDR2 YNNKEL (reference sequence). The CDR3 DNA sequence: TGTGCCAGCAGCCAAGTAATGGGCGTCGAGCAGTACTTC. Encoded protein: CASSQVMGVEQYF.

This clonotype was recorded a few times. This chain uses TRBV6-1 with TRBJ2-2, with 7 bases fitting TRBD1. The CDR3 runs to 16 residues. Trimming removed 7 bases from V and 5 bases from J; junction bases left unmatched: 13. Germline V CDR1 and CDR2: MNHNS, SASEGT. The CDR3 is CASIRSRQGRTGELFF. Here the CDR3 DNA reads TGTGCCAGCATCCGGTCCCGACAGGGTAGGACCGGGGAGCTGTTTTTT.

The chain is built from TRBV10-2 and TRBJ1-1; possible D gene TRBD1, 5 bases. The CDR3 sequence is 13 residues long. Germline assignment: CDR1 WSHSY and CDR2 SAAADI. Trimming cost V 7 bases and J 1 base, with 10 bases left between them. This CDR3 reads CASTTQGNTEAFF. CDR3 DNA: TGCGCCAGCACCACCCAGGGGAACACTGAAGCTTTCTTT.

V is TRBV2 and J is TRBJ2-4; TRBD1 matches at 10 bases. After removal of 5 bases from V and 0 bases from J, the junction contained 13 bases not matched to a gene. This CDR3 spans 19 amino acids. Germline assignment: CDR1 SNHLY and CDR2 FYNNEI. CDR3 bases: TGTGCCAGCAGTTCCTCGGGGACAGGGGTGGGAAAAGCCAAAAACATTCAGTACTTC. Protein product: CASSSSGTGVGKAKNIQYF.

The DNA for the CDR3 is TGTGCCAGCAGCGTAGTTGGGGGCCGCGAGCAGTACTTC. Translating it yields CASSVVGGREQYF. The chain joins TRBV9 to TRBJ2-7, with D tentatively TRBD1 (6 bases). Trimming took 0 bases from V and 6 from J, leaving 10 bases between them. Germline loops: CDR1 SGDLS, CDR2 YYNGEE. The CDR3 length is 13 residues. The full variable domain, rest sourced from reference TRBV9 and TRBJ2-7, is DSGVTQTPKHLITATGQRVTLRCSPRSGDLSVYWYQQSLDQGLQFLIQYYNGEERAKGNILERFSAQQFPDLHSELNLSSLELGDSALYFCASSVVGGREQYFGPGTRLTVT.

Concerning this clonotype: With a much larger clone just one base away, this may be a read error. The CDR3: CASSPGQDYYGYTF. CDR3 DNA: TGTGCCAGCAGCCCCGGACAGGACTACTATGGCTACACCTTC. The chain recombines TRBV7-9 with TRBJ1-2; 7 nucleotides match TRBD1. Germline V CDR1 and CDR2: SEHNR, FQNEAQ (reference sequence). CDR3 length equals 14 residues. Trimming removed 5 bases from V and 3 bases from J; junction bases left unmatched: 6.

The table lists this clonotype with many counts. The chain couples TRBV3-1 to TRBJ2-7, with D uncertain. CDR1 and CDR2 (germline): LGHDT, YNNKEL (reference sequence). There are 14 residues in the CDR3. The germline V and J ends were trimmed by 0 bases and 2 bases, with 8 bases remaining between them. The CDR3 spells CASSQEWMAYEQYF. The CDR3 nucleotides read TGTGCCAGCAGCCAAGAGTGGATGGCCTACGAGCAGTACTTC.

In its sample, this clonotype was seen a few times. The chain joins TRBV6-1 to TRBJ2-1; 14 bases align to TRBD2. The CDR3 runs 15 residues. Unmatched junction bases numbered 3, after V lost 3 bases and J lost 8 bases. Germline-derived CDR1 and CDR2 are MNHNS and SASEGT. CDR3 region: CASSEGLAGADEQFF. CDR3 in DNA: TGTGCCAGCAGTGAGGGACTAGCGGGGGCGGATGAGCAGTTCTTC.